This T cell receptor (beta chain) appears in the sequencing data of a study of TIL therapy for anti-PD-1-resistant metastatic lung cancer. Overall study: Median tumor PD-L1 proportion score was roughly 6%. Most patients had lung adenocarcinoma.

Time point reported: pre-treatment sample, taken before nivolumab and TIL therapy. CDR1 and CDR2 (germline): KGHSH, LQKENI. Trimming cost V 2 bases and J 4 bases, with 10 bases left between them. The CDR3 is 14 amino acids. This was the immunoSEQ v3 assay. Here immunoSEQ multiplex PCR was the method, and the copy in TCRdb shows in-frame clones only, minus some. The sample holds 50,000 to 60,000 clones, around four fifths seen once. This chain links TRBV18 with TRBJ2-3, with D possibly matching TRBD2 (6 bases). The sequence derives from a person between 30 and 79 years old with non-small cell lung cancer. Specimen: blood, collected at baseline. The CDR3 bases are TGTGCCAGCTCACCATCGTCGGGAGCAGATACGCAGTATTTT. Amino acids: CASSPSSGADTQYF. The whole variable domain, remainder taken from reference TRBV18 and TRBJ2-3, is NAGVMQNPRHLVRRRGQEARLRCSPMKGHSHVYWYRQLPEEGLKFMVYLQKENIIDESGMPKERFSAEFPKEGPSILRIQQVVRGDSAAYFCASSPSSGADTQYFGPGTRLTVL.